The entry below describes one T cell receptor (beta chain). Its target is not known. The data were produced by immunoSEQ multiplex PCR, yet TCRdb's version contains in-frame clones alone and is incomplete. The sample shows 7,300 or so clones, around 70% of them seen only once. CDR1 and CDR2 (germline): MDHEN, SYDVKM. The V segment lost 2 bases and the J segment 8 bases; nucleotides outside the gene matches: 8. This CDR3 is built from 16 residues. This entry is derived from a study of T cell repertoires in ileal Crohn's disease. For the study at large: At surgery, approximately 33% of patients smoked, with median disease duration roughly 8.3 years. Operated complications were stricturing disease (roughly 60%) and penetrating disease (about 39%). M6 samples are neoterminal ileum biopsies from postoperative colonoscopy.

Findings and limits, study-wide: Clonality above 26.8% at surgery always came with endoscopic recurrence.

The time point here: neoterminal ileum biopsy at postoperative endoscopy, about 6 months after surgery. The rearrangement joins TRBV28 to TRBJ2-1; 11 bases align to TRBD2. This TCR derives from an adult with Crohn's disease. Sequenced material: ileal tissue. The CDR3 DNA sequence: TGTGCCAGCAGTTTACCGGTGACTAGCGGGACGGATGAGCAGTTCTTC. Amino acid sequence: CASSLPVTSGTDEQFF.